These T cell receptor beta chains were read from a single sample in a study of T cell responses to AZD1222 COVID-19 vaccine. The data were produced by immunoSEQ multiplex PCR, yet TCRdb's version contains in-frame clones alone and is incomplete. The sample has 150,000 to 180,000 clones; roughly nine tenths are singletons. The sequenced sample was peripheral blood, obtained on day 0 of AZD1222 vaccination. All receptors come from an adult in good health. Both conserved end residues are trimmed from each CDR3. Fields, in order: J gene, V gene, CDR3 protein.

TRBJ1-2 TRBV5-6 ASSLDTYYGYT
TRBJ1-1 TRBV9 ASSVGATTRKVPEAF
TRBJ2-1 TRBV7-2 ASSSLAGVNEQF
TRBJ1-1 TRBV18 ASSPPGSIRDTEAF
TRBJ1-1 TRBV19 ASSADRGRNTEAF
TRBJ1-4 TRBV6-1 ASSEGAPQNEKLF
TRBJ2-1 TRBV6-5 ASSYSLAGDEQF
TRBJ2-2 TRBV7-3 ASSPYGTSGGTGELF
TRBJ1-1 TRBV30 AWKGGFNTEAF
TRBJ2-1 TRBV19 ASGTGAGLNEQF
TRBJ1-4 TRBV7-2 ASSFRDRKKLF
TRBJ1-1 TRBV7-9 ASSIGQGGGTEAF
TRBJ2-6 TRBV15 ATSRHGSGANVLT